The clone carrying this T cell receptor (beta chain) was seen only a few times. This record comes from a study of blood T cell repertoires in COVID-19. Across the study: Whether acute or convalescent, the COVID-19 samples came from the United States, Italy and Spain.

Per the original data handling: For nucleated cells, counts were estimated from reference gene primer amplification. Repertoires were generated with immunoSEQ multiplex PCR, while TCRdb's copy carries only in-frame clones and drops some. The DNA gave D and trimming, while V, J and clone size come from that table. The sample consists of fewer than 55,000 clones, roughly 79% of them appearing once. Source material: peripheral blood. This sequence was found in a woman over 75 with COVID-19, enrolled during active disease.

The CDR3 loop reads CASSQDGASGSYEQYF. The CDR3 DNA is TGTGCCAGCAGCCAAGATGGGGCTAGCGGGAGCTACGAGCAGTACTTC. The rearrangement links TRBV14 to TRBJ2-7, with 10 bases aligning to TRBD2. Trimming removed 0 bases from V and 3 bases from J; junction bases left unmatched: 5. CDR1 and CDR2 (germline): SGHDN, FVKESK. The CDR3 length is 16 residues.